The 22 T cell receptor beta chains in this list originate from one sample, sequenced in a study of cytomegalovirus exposure and HLA in healthy donors. PCR involved 60 Vbeta and 13 Jbeta primers. Only in-frame clones appear in the TCRdb table, and some are missing; sequencing was by immunoSEQ multiplex PCR. The sample holds more than 250,000 clones, around nine tenths seen once. Input material: PBMCs. The receptors here all came from a woman aged 18 to 35 in good health and CMV-seronegative.

This clone showed up just once. V and J are TRBV5-1 and TRBJ1-4; D uncertain. Per germline, CDR1 SGHRS and CDR2 YFSETQ. The CDR3 is made up of 15 amino acids. V was clipped by 1 base and J by 1 base, with 8 bases between them. The CDR3 nucleotides read TGCGCCAGCAGCTTGAGTACAGAAACTAATGAAAAACTGTTTTTT. Encoded protein: CASSLSTETNEKLFF.

For the CDR3, the DNA is TGTGCCAGCAGTACAAGTCCCCAGGCTTATTACGAGCAGTACTTC. This sequence encodes CASSTSPQAYYEQYF. The gene calls are TRBV9 and TRBJ2-5; no clear D gene. With the DNA end fitting TRBJ2-7 better, the J assignment may be wrong. CDR1 is SGDLS, CDR2 YYNGEE, per germline. The CDR3 spans 15 residues.

The genes are TRBV6-1 and TRBJ1-6; 9 bases line up with TRBD1. This CDR3 is 14 amino acids long. With 8 bases clipped from V and 8 bases from J, the junction kept 7 bases outside the gene matches. CDR1 is MNHNS, CDR2 SASEGT, per germline. As DNA, the CDR3 is TGTGCCAGCCGGGACAGGGTTTGGGATTCACCCCTCCACTTT. Protein: CASRDRVWDSPLHF.

On this clone: The sample contains more than one DNA sequence encoding this CDR3. The genes are TRBV5-1 and TRBJ2-6; tentatively, D is TRBD2 (5 bases). Germline assignment: CDR1 SGHRS and CDR2 YFSETQ. The V end was cut by 0 bases, the J end by 4 bases, with 8 bases between. CDR3 length equals 15 residues. CDR3 region: CASSLGGSGANVLTF. DNA of the CDR3: TGCGCCAGCAGCTTGGGAGGGTCCGGGGCCAACGTCCTGACTTTC.

This clone has a single count. V usage is TRBV5-6 and J usage is TRBJ2-3; 11 bases agree with TRBD2. The CDR3 length is 18 residues. V dropped 1 base and J dropped 2; count of bases not matched to a gene: 9. Germline assignment: CDR1 SGHDT and CDR2 YYEEEE. The CDR3 DNA reads TGTGCCAGCAGCTTGTTCCAGACTAGCGGGACGCTCACAGATACGCAGTATTTT. Its translation: CASSLFQTSGTLTDTQYF. Combining the CDR3 with reference TRBV5-6 and TRBJ2-3 gives the whole variable domain DAGVTQSPTHLIKTRGQQVTLRCSPKSGHDTVSWYQQALGQGPQFIFQYYEEEERQRGNFPDRFSGHQFPNYSSELNVNALLLGDSALYLCASSLFQTSGTLTDTQYFGPGTRLTVL.

The CDR3 spells CASSVIAAQGNEQFF. In DNA, the CDR3 is TGTGCCAGCAGCGTAATAGCGGCCCAAGGCAATGAGCAGTTCTTC. The V call is TRBV9, the J call TRBJ2-1; possibly TRBD2 for D (6 bases). Germline V gene lookup returns CDR1 SGDLS and CDR2 YYNGEE. Trimming cost V 1 base and J 6 bases, with 14 bases left between them. The CDR3 covers 15 residues.

The J gene is TRBJ2-7, the V gene TRBV19; 12 bases line up with TRBD2. Trimming removed 4 bases from V and 0 bases from J; junction bases left unmatched: 4. Germline V gene data show CDR1 as LNHDA and CDR2 as SQIVND (reference sequence). The CDR3 runs to 16 residues. CDR3 DNA sequence: TGTGCCAGTAGTACGGGGACTAGCGGGCTCTCCTACGAGCAGTACTTC. Encoded protein: CASSTGTSGLSYEQYF.

This chain uses TRBV30 with TRBJ2-2; 8 positions agree with TRBD2. In germline, CDR1 is GTSNPN, CDR2 SVGIG (reference sequence). The CDR3 contains 16 residues. The V segment lost 4 bases and the J segment 4 bases; nucleotides outside the gene matches: 11. The CDR3 nucleotides read TGTGCCTGGACCGGCATCGGGGGGGCCGTCACCGGGGAGCTGTTTTTT. Encoded protein: CAWTGIGGAVTGELFF.

The gene calls are TRBV14 and TRBJ1-5; 7 bases line up with TRBD1. Losses at the gene ends were 1 base for V and 9 bases for J; bases not matched to a gene: 9. CDR3 length: 15 residues. CDR1 SGHDN and CDR2 FVKESK come from the germline V gene. The CDR3: CASSQGGTGDRPQHF. CDR3 nucleotides: TGTGCCAGCAGCCAAGGGGGAACAGGGGACCGGCCCCAGCATTTT.

CDR3 amino acids: CASSLGGINNEQFF. CDR3 nucleotides: TGTGCCAGCAGCTTGGGAGGGATCAACAATGAGCAGTTCTTC. The chain combines TRBV5-5 with TRBJ2-1, with a possible D match to TRBD2 (5 bases). Per germline, CDR1 SGHKS and CDR2 YYEKEE (reference sequence). The CDR3 has 14 amino acids. V lost 0 bases and J lost 5, with 9 bases in between.

The CDR3 DNA reads as TGTGCCTGGAACAGGATTACTGGAAACACCATATATTTT. It specifies CAWNRITGNTIYF. The V call is TRBV30, the J call TRBJ1-3, with D possibly matching TRBD1 (5 bases). Germline CDR1 is GTSNPN and CDR2 is SVGIG (reference sequence). V was trimmed by 4 bases and J by 2 bases, leaving 9 bases between them. This CDR3 comprises 13 residues.

The chain joins TRBV18 to TRBJ2-7; 7 bases are a match to TRBD1. Per the germline V gene, CDR1 is KGHSH and CDR2 is LQKENI. This CDR3 comprises 15 residues. The V segment lost 6 bases and the J segment 4 bases; nucleotides outside the gene matches: 12. The DNA of the CDR3 is TGTGCCAGCTCTGACGCCGGGACAGTTGTGTACGAGCAGTACTTC. It specifies CASSDAGTVVYEQYF.

This clone was observed a handful of times. The chain employs TRBV6-1 and TRBJ1-5; possibly TRBD1 for D (5 bases). The CDR3 is 13 amino acids. The V and J ends lost 8 bases and 6 bases respectively, with 14 bases between them. Germline CDR1 MNHNS, CDR2 SASEGT. The CDR3, as DNA: TGTGCCAGCCTGACAGAATATCTTCAGCCCCAGCATTTT. Encoded protein: CASLTEYLQPQHF.

V usage is TRBV21-1 and J usage is TRBJ2-5; the D segment call TRBD1 is taken from the table without a DNA check. The DNA end is more similar to TRBJ2-7, so the J call may be wrong. TRBV21-1 is deemed a pseudogene. This CDR3 region has 14 residues. The CDR3 spells CASPDRAQAYEQYF. The CDR3 nucleotides read TGTGCCAGCCCCGACAGGGCACAGGCCTACGAGCAGTACTTC.

The chain carries TRBV19 and TRBJ1-6, with D perhaps matching TRBD1 (6 bases). V shed 5 bases and J shed 8 bases, with 25 bases lying between them. This CDR3 is built from 18 residues. The germline V gene encodes CDR1 LNHDA and CDR2 SQIVND (reference sequence). The CDR3 protein is CASSLYNIGGGGYSPLHF. CDR3 nucleotides: TGTGCCAGTAGTCTCTACAATATCGGAGGGGGGGGTTATTCACCCCTCCACTTT.

V and J are TRBV9 and TRBJ2-2; TRBD1 matches at 10 bases. Per germline, CDR1 SGDLS and CDR2 YYNGEE. The CDR3 covers 14 residues. The ends lost 3 bases at V and 12 bases at J; junction bases unmatched: 8. The DNA of the CDR3 is TGTGCCAGCAGCGACGACAGGGGGCCCTGTCAGCTGTTTTTT. It specifies CASSDDRGPCQLFF.

This chain uses TRBV7-8 with TRBJ1-2; tentative D call: TRBD1 (6 bases). Trimming removed 4 bases from V and 2 bases from J, with 14 bases in between. Germline CDR1 SGHVS, CDR2 FQNEAQ. The length of the CDR3 is 15 residues. This chain's CDR3 is CASSSTGSHNYGYTF. The CDR3 nucleotides are TGTGCCAGCAGCTCCACAGGGTCTCACAACTATGGCTACACCTTC.

The V and J genes are TRBV7-3 and TRBJ2-3; 9 bases agree with TRBD2. Germline CDR1 is SGHTA and CDR2 is FQGTGA. V lost 5 bases to trimming and J lost 1 base; unmatched junction nucleotides: 1. This CDR3 contains 14 residues. CDR3 nucleotide sequence: TGTGCCAGCAGCCCTAGCGGGGGCACAGATACGCAGTATTTT. It specifies CASSPSGGTDTQYF. The full variable domain, with the rest looked up from reference TRBV7-3 and TRBJ2-3, is GAGVSQTPSNKVTEKGKYVELRCDPISGHTALYWYRQSLGQGPEFLIYFQGTGAADDSGLPNDRFFAVRPEGSVSTLKIQRTERGDSAVYLCASSPSGGTDTQYFGPGTRLTVL.

This chain connects TRBV5-1 to TRBJ2-5; D is uncertain. Germline CDR1 SGHRS, CDR2 YFSETQ. CDR3 length: 13 residues. Trimming removed 3 bases from V and 5 bases from J, with 11 bases in between. CDR3: CASSSLSSETQYF. The DNA of the CDR3 is TGCGCCAGCAGCTCCCTTTCTTCGGAGACCCAGTACTTC. The full variable domain, with the rest looked up from reference TRBV5-1 and TRBJ2-5, is KAGVTQTPRYLIKTRGQQVTLSCSPISGHRSVSWYQQTPGQGLQFLFEYFSETQRNKGNFPGRFSGRQFSNSRSEMNVSTLELGDSALYLCASSSLSSETQYFGPGTRLLVL.

The rearrangement uses TRBV2 and TRBJ2-1; 11 bases are a match to TRBD2. The CDR3 runs to 14 residues. J was trimmed by 8 bases and V by 7 bases; bases with no gene match: 7. Germline CDR1 SNHLY, CDR2 FYNNEI. The DNA of the CDR3 is TGTGCCAGCAATTTAGCGGGGGGGCTCGATGAGCAGTTCTTC. The encoded protein is CASNLAGGLDEQFF. Complete variable domain (other parts from reference TRBV2 and TRBJ2-1): EPEVTQTPSHQVTQMGQEVILRCVPISNHLYFYWYRQILGQKVEFLVSFYNNEISEKSEIFDDQFSVERPDGSNFTLKIRSTKLEDSAMYFCASNLAGGLDEQFFGPGTRLTVL.

This clone was observed a few times. The chain couples TRBV5-1 to TRBJ1-1; 11 bases match TRBD1. The V gene's germline CDR1 is SGHRS and CDR2 YFSETQ. V shed 5 bases and J 5 bases; nucleotides not matched to a gene: 8. CDR3 length equals 15 residues. CDR3 protein: CASRGTGGGWTEAFF. The DNA for the CDR3 is TGCGCCAGCAGGGGGACAGGGGGGGGGTGGACTGAAGCTTTCTTT.

V is TRBV6-5 and J is TRBJ1-2; tentatively, D is TRBD1 (6 bases). The germline V gene encodes CDR1 MNHEY and CDR2 SVGAGI. V was clipped by 0 bases and J by 8 bases, with 16 bases between them. The CDR3 spans 15 residues. CDR3 sequence reads: CASSYSGTRGVGYTF. DNA for the CDR3: TGTGCCAGCAGTTACTCCGGGACACGAGGAGTCGGCTACACCTTC.